Each of the 22 T cell receptor beta chains below was sequenced from the same sample in a study of beta chain features in type 1 diabetes. Reverse transcribing all isolated RNA meant expressed TCRB transcripts were sequenced. The protocol was immunoSEQ multiplex PCR, while the TCRdb copy is restricted to in-frame clones and leaves out a portion. Among about 400,000 clones listed, 10% to 15% were seen once. Sequenced: naive CD4+ T cells from blood. These receptors were collected from a man younger than 35 in good health.

The CDR3 spells CASSPGWIAGLYEQYF. In nucleotides, the CDR3 is TGTGCCAGCAGCCCCGGGTGGATAGCGGGCCTCTACGAGCAGTACTTC. V gene TRBV28 combines with J gene TRBJ2-7; TRBD2 matches at 7 bases. Germline CDR1 reads MDHEN; CDR2 reads SYDVKM. Trimming cost V 6 bases and J 3 bases; bases outside gene matches: 14. This CDR3 contains 16 residues.

This clone has only a few counts. CDR3 bases: TGTGCCAGCAGAAAACGGACTAGCGGGAGTTCAGATACGCAGTATTTT. Residues: CASRKRTSGSSDTQYF. The chain links TRBV7-9 to TRBJ2-3; the match to TRBD2 covers 13 bases. The V segment lost 6 bases and the J segment 4 bases; nucleotides outside the gene matches: 7. Germline V lookup: CDR1 SEHNR, CDR2 FQNEAQ (reference sequence). The CDR3 sequence is 16 residues long. Filled out from reference TRBV7-9 and TRBJ2-3, the complete variable domain reads DTGVSQNPRHKITKRGQNVTFRCDPISEHNRLYWYRQTLGQGPEFLTYFQNEAQLEKSRLLSDRFSAERPKGSFSTLEIQRTEQGDSAMYLCASRKRTSGSSDTQYFGPGTRLTVL.

The chain combines TRBV10-3 with TRBJ2-7; no clear D. Looked up from germline, CDR1 is ENHRY and CDR2 is SYGVKD. V was cut by 3 bases and J by 1 base, with 10 bases left in between. The CDR3 has 14 residues. Here the CDR3 DNA reads TGTGCCATCAGTGACGCAGACGGGTCCTACGAGCAGTACTTC. Translated: CAISDADGSYEQYF.

CDR3 amino acids: CASSVGDRRTYEQYF. The CDR3 DNA reads TGTGCCAGCAGCGTAGGGGACAGGAGAACCTACGAGCAGTACTTC. The rearrangement uses TRBV9 and TRBJ2-7; 8 bases map to TRBD1. The junction had 4 bases not matched to a gene; V was cut back by 0 bases and J by 2 bases. CDR1 is SGDLS, CDR2 YYNGEE, per germline. The CDR3 is 15 residues long.

The J gene is TRBJ1-2, the V gene TRBV14; possible D gene TRBD1, 6 bases. CDR3 length: 14 amino acids. V dropped 2 bases and J dropped 4 bases, with 11 bases sitting between them. Germline lookup yields CDR1 SGHDN and CDR2 FVKESK. CDR3 region: CASSQTRGLYGYTF. CDR3 DNA sequence: TGTGCCAGCAGCCAAACCAGGGGCCTCTATGGCTACACCTTC. The whole variable domain, remainder taken from reference TRBV14 and TRBJ1-2, is EAGVTQFPSHSVIEKGQTVTLRCDPISGHDNLYWYRRVMGKEIKFLLHFVKESKQDESGMPNNRFLAERTGGTYSTLKVQPAELEDSGVYFCASSQTRGLYGYTFGSGTRLTVV.

In this sample, this clone turned up a few times. The V and J genes are TRBV11-3 and TRBJ2-1; 7 bases map to TRBD2. Losses at the gene ends were 0 bases for V and 7 bases for J; bases not matched to a gene: 0. This CDR3 has 13 amino acids. Per germline, CDR1 SGHNT and CDR2 YENEEA. The CDR3 reads CASSLEGGNEQFF. The DNA of the CDR3 is TGTGCCAGCAGCTTAGAGGGAGGGAATGAGCAGTTCTTC.

This clone has more than one count but fewer than ten. The V and J genes are TRBV11-2 and TRBJ2-2, with D possibly matching TRBD1 (5 bases). Trimming took off 5 bases at V and 5 bases at J, with 15 bases between the two ends. The CDR3 sequence is 15 residues long. CDR1 is SGHAT and CDR2 is FQNNGV in the germline V gene. The CDR3 is CASSKISQGTGELFF. The DNA for the CDR3 is TGTGCCAGCAGCAAAATATCCCAGGGAACCGGGGAGCTGTTTTTT.

The chain has TRBV30 and TRBJ1-4; 9 bases map to TRBD1. CDR1 is GTSNPN and CDR2 is SVGIG in the germline V gene (reference sequence). This CDR3 has 15 residues. V was clipped by 3 bases and J by 4 bases; unmatched bases: 6. In DNA form, the CDR3 reads TGTGCCTGGAGCTTACGGGACAGGGTTAATGAAAAACTGTTTTTT. It translates to CAWSLRDRVNEKLFF.

This clone was seen more than once but under ten times. V and J are TRBV4-2 and TRBJ2-2; 8 positions match TRBD1. Unmatched junction bases numbered 7, after V lost 1 base and J lost 3 bases. Germline CDR1 and CDR2: LGHNA and YNFKEQ. CDR3 length: 17 amino acids. CDR3 in amino acids: CASSQVTTGGYTGELFF. As DNA, the CDR3 is TGTGCCAGCAGCCAAGTTACCACAGGGGGGTACACCGGGGAGCTGTTTTTT.

In its sample, this clone was seen a few times. The chain has TRBV4-3 and TRBJ1-4; TRBD1 might be the D (5 bases). This CDR3 region has 15 residues. Trimming pared 0 bases from V and 7 bases from J, leaving 12 bases between. Germline V gives CDR1 LGHNA, CDR2 YSLEER. Here the CDR3 DNA reads TGCGCCAGCAGCCAAGATCGGGGGGAGGCTGAAAAACTGTTTTTT. Translated, it gives CASSQDRGEAEKLFF.

This clone was counted only a few times. V gene TRBV9 combines with J gene TRBJ1-3; 8 nucleotides match TRBD1. Germline V lookup: CDR1 SGDLS, CDR2 YYNGEE. The length of the CDR3 is 13 residues. The J segment lost 6 bases and the V segment lost 3 bases, leaving 2 bases of the junction unmatched. CDR3 protein: CASSEGQENTIYF. In DNA form, the CDR3 reads TGTGCCAGCAGCGAGGGACAGGAAAACACCATATATTTT.

This clone was counted a few times. The chain recombines TRBV4-3 with TRBJ1-5; no reliable D call. Germline assignment: CDR1 LGHNA and CDR2 YSLEER. The CDR3 totals 13 residues. The V end lost 0 bases, the J end lost 6 bases, and 6 bases lay between the germline ends. Here the CDR3 reads CASSQDLSQPQHF. For the CDR3, the DNA is TGCGCCAGCAGCCAAGATCTGAGTCAGCCCCAGCATTTT.

The chain couples TRBV29-1 to TRBJ2-3, with D possibly TRBD2 on 5 matching bases. V was shortened by 0 bases and J by 6 bases, with 7 bases between the two germline ends. The CDR3 sequence is 12 residues long. Germline V gene sequence: CDR1 SQVTM, CDR2 ANQGSEA. Written as DNA, the CDR3 is TGCAGCGTTGAAGACCGGGATGATACGCAGTATTTT. It is translated as CSVEDRDDTQYF.

The rearrangement joins TRBV6-1 to TRBJ2-7, with TRBD2 matching 12 bases. With 4 bases clipped from V and 2 bases from J, the junction kept 0 bases outside the gene matches. The CDR3 totals 14 residues. CDR1 and CDR2 (germline): MNHNS, SASEGT. The CDR3 bases are TGTGCCAGCAGTGGACTAGCGGGAGCCTACGAGCAGTACTTC. Its translation is CASSGLAGAYEQYF.

The chain joins TRBV2 to TRBJ2-1; possibly TRBD1 for D (5 bases). This CDR3 is 13 amino acids long. Germline V gene data show CDR1 as SNHLY and CDR2 as FYNNEI. Trimming cost V 7 bases and J 10 bases, with 17 bases left between them. CDR3 sequence: CASIQGGQREQFF. The CDR3 coding sequence is TGTGCCAGCATTCAGGGTGGGCAAAGGGAGCAGTTCTTC.

This clone has at least ten counts. The chain has TRBV4-2 and TRBJ2-3; D is perhaps TRBD2 (5 bases). The CDR3 covers 13 residues. V was clipped by 3 bases and J by 8 bases, with 12 bases between them. Looked up from germline, CDR1 is LGHNA and CDR2 is YNFKEQ. The CDR3 bases are TGTGCCAGCAGCCAGGAGGTGTTCGGTACGCAGTATTTT. Residues: CASSQEVFGTQYF.

CDR3 sequence (DNA): TGTGCCAGCAGTTTGCTAGCGGGAGTTACTGAGCAGTTCTTC. Its translation: CASSLLAGVTEQFF. The chain links TRBV27 to TRBJ2-1; 10 nucleotides align to TRBD2. V dropped 3 bases and J dropped 9; count of bases not matched to a gene: 5. The germline CDR1 and CDR2 sequences are MNHEY and SMNVEV (reference sequence). There are 14 residues in the CDR3.

This clone was detected only a few times. The chain is built from TRBV7-2 and TRBJ1-1; 7 bases match TRBD1. The ends lost 5 bases at V and 1 base at J; junction bases unmatched: 1. CDR3 length equals 13 residues. In germline, CDR1 is SGHTA, CDR2 FQGNSA. The CDR3 DNA sequence: TGTGCCAGCAGCCGGGACAGGAACACTGAAGCTTTCTTT. This encodes CASSRDRNTEAFF.

The chain uses TRBV7-8 and TRBJ1-2, with D maybe TRBD1 (6 bases). V was pared by 4 bases and J by 0 bases, with 9 bases between. From germline, CDR1 is SGHVS and CDR2 FQNEAQ. This CDR3 contains 14 residues. This CDR3 reads CASSSGQTNYGYTF. DNA for the CDR3: TGTGCCAGCAGCTCCGGACAGACTAACTATGGCTACACCTTC.

In this sample, this clone turned up a few times. This chain links TRBV19 with TRBJ1-5; weak D call: TRBD1 (5 bases). The CDR3 length is 16 residues. The germline V and J ends were trimmed by 3 bases and 2 bases, with 14 bases remaining between them. In germline, CDR1 is LNHDA, CDR2 SQIVND (reference sequence). CDR3 DNA sequence: TGTGCCAGTAGTATTTTGGGGACTGGAGGCAATCAGCCCCAGCATTTT. This sequence encodes CASSILGTGGNQPQHF.

The chain couples TRBV25-1 to TRBJ1-1, with TRBD1 as a possible D gene (6 bases). Germline V gene sequence: CDR1 MGHDK, CDR2 SYGVNS. This CDR3 region has 13 residues. V lost 8 bases, J lost 7 bases, and 17 bases lay in between. In nucleotides, the CDR3 is TGTGCCAGCGAGGGCCCCCAGGGGCGTGAAGCTTTCTTT. Translated, it gives CASEGPQGREAFF.

This clone appeared a few times. The V call is TRBV5-1, the J call TRBJ2-7; D may be TRBD1 (6 bases). The V end was cut by 5 bases, the J end by 0 bases, with 15 bases between. The CDR3 spans 15 residues. Germline values: CDR1 SGHRS, CDR2 YFSETQ. CDR3 DNA: TGCGCCAGCAGGCTTGGACGGGACATCTCCTACGAGCAGTACTTC. It codes for CASRLGRDISYEQYF.